This record concerns one T cell receptor beta chain sequence. The data stem from a study of cytomegalovirus exposure and HLA in healthy donors. With V trimmed by 7 bases and J by 2 bases, 3 bases remained unmatched. Germline CDR1 is SNHLY and CDR2 is FYNNEI. This CDR3 is 15 amino acids long. Measured with immunoSEQ multiplex PCR; TCRdb has only the in-frame clones, and not every one. Among 85,000 to 120,000 clones listed, about 87% were seen once. Material: PBMCs. The J gene is TRBJ1-4, the V gene TRBV2, with 11 bases that match TRBD1. This sequence originates from a woman aged 18-30 years in good health and CMV-seropositive. The CDR3 DNA follows: TGTGCCAGCAATCGGGACAGGGGGACTAATGAAAAACTGTTTTTT. Translating it yields CASNRDRGTNEKLFF.